A single TCR beta chain is shown here with its context. Profiling relied on immunoSEQ multiplex PCR, and the TCRdb table lists in-frame clones only, not all of them. In the table there are 330,000 or so clones, over 70% of which are singletons. The data are from a study of blood T cell repertoires in COVID-19. Looking at the study overall: Donors in the United States, Italy and Spain gave samples during acute or convalescent COVID-19. The analysed material was cDNA or gDNA that came from T cells, B-cell-depleted T cells, or PBMCs.

Germline V lookup: CDR1 SNHLY, CDR2 FYNNEI. J lost 1 base, V lost 7 bases, and 11 bases had no gene match. The CDR3 length is 16 residues. Participants were aged 18 to 89 years, lived in under 30 US areas, and enrolled virtually. Categorization into cohorts depended on clinical history that participants reported. This chain uses TRBV2 with TRBJ1-2; 8 bases are shared with TRBD1. The sample comprised PBMCs or T cells enriched from blood (not recorded which). This TCR came from a man in his thirties or forties who had recovered from COVID-19. The CDR3 region has the DNA TGTGCCAGCATGGCCCTCGGGACAGGTTTTAACTATGGCTACACCTTC. Protein sequence: CASMALGTGFNYGYTF.